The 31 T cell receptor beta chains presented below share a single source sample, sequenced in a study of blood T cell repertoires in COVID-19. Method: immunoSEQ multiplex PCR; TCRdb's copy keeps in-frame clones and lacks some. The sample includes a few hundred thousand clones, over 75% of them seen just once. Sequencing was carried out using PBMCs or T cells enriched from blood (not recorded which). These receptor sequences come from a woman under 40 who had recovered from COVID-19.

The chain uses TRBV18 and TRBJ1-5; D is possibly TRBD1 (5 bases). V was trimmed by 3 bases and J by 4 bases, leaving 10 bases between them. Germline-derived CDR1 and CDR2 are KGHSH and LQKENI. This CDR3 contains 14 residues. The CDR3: CASSPGRANQPQHF. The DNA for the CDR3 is TGTGCCAGCTCACCGGGCAGGGCTAATCAGCCCCAGCATTTT.

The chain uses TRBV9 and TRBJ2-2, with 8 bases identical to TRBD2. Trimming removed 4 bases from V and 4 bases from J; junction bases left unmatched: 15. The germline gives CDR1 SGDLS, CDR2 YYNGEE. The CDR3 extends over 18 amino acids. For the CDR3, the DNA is TGTGCCAGCAGCTCACGTAGGGGAGCGGGGGAGAGCACCGGGGAGCTGTTTTTT. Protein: CASSSRRGAGESTGELFF.

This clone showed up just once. As DNA, the CDR3 is TGTGCCAGCAGTTACGCGGCTAACTATGGCTACACCTTC. It encodes CASSYAANYGYTF. V usage is TRBV27 and J usage is TRBJ1-2; D call uncertain. V gave up 4 bases and J gave up 0 bases, with 6 bases separating them. CDR3 length: 13 amino acids. The germline CDR1 and CDR2 sequences are MNHEY and SMNVEV (reference sequence).

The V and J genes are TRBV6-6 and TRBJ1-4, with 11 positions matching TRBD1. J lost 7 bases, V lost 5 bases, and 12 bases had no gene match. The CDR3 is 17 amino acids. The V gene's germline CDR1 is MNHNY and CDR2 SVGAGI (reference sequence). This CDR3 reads CASSPRGQGGQLEKLFF. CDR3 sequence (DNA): TGTGCCAGCAGTCCCCGGGGACAGGGGGGACAACTTGAAAAACTGTTTTTT.

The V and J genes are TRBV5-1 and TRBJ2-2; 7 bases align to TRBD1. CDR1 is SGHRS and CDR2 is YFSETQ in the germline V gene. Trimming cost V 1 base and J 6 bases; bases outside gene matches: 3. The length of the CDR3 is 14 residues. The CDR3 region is CASSLLGGPGELFF. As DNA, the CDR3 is TGCGCCAGCAGCTTGTTAGGGGGCCCCGGGGAGCTGTTTTTT.

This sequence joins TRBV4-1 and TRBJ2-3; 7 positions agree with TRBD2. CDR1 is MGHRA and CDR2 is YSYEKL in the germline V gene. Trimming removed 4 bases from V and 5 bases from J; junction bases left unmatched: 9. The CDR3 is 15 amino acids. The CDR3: CASSLLGLAVDTQYF. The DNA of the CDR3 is TGCGCCAGCAGCCTCCTGGGGCTAGCGGTAGATACGCAGTATTTT.

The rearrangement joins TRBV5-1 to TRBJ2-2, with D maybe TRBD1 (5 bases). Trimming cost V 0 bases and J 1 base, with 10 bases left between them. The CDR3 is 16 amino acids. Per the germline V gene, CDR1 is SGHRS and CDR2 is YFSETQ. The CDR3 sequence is CASSLAARVNTGELFF. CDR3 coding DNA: TGCGCCAGCAGCTTGGCTGCCAGGGTGAACACCGGGGAGCTGTTTTTT.

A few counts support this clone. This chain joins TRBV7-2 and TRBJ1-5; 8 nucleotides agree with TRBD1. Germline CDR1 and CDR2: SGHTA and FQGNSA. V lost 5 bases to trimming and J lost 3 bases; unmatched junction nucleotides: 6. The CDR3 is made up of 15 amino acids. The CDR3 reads CASSLDRDVNQPQHF. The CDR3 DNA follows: TGTGCCAGCAGCCTGGACAGGGATGTCAATCAGCCCCAGCATTTT.

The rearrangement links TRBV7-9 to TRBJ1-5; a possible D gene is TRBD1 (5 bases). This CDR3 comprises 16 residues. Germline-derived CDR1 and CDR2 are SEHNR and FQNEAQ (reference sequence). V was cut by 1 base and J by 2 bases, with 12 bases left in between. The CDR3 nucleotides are TGTGCCAGCAGCTTAGGGGGCGCGGGGGGCAATCAGCCCCAGCATTTT. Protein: CASSLGGAGGNQPQHF.

The CDR3 DNA is TGTGCCAGCTCCCCGGAGGACAGGGGGGAAGAGACCCAGTACTTC. Translating gives CASSPEDRGEETQYF. The V and J genes are TRBV4-2 and TRBJ2-5; 10 bases agree with TRBD1. V shed 8 bases and J 3 bases; nucleotides not matched to a gene: 9. Germline lookup yields CDR1 LGHNA and CDR2 YNFKEQ. The CDR3 runs 15 residues.

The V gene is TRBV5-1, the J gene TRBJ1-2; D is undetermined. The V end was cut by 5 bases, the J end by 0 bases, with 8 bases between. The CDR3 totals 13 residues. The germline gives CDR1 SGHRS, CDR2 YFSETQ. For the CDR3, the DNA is TGCGCCAGCAGTGCGGGCACTAACTATGGCTACACCTTC. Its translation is CASSAGTNYGYTF.

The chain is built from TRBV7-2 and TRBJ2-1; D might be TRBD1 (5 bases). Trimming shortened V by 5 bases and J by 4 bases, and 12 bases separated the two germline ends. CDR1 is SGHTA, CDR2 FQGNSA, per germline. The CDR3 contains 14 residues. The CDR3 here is CASSDLTAYNEQFF. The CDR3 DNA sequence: TGTGCCAGCAGCGATTTGACAGCGTACAATGAGCAGTTCTTC.

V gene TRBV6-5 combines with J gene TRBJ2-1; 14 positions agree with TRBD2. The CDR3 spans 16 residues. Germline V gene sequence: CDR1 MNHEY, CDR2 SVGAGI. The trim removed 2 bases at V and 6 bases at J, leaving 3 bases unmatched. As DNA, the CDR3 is TGTGCCAGCAGTTACCTAGGGACTAGCGGGAGCAATGAGCAGTTCTTC. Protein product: CASSYLGTSGSNEQFF.

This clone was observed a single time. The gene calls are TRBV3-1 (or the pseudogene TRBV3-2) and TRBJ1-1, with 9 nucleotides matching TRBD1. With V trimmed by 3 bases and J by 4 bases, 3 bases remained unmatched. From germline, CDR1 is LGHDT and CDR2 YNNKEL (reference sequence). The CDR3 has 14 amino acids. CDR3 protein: CASSQTDRGTEAFF. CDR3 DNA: TGTGCCAGCAGCCAGACGGACAGGGGCACTGAAGCTTTCTTT.

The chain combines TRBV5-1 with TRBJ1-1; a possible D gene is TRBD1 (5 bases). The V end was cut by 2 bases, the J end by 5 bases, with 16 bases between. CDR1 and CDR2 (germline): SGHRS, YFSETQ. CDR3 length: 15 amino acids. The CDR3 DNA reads TGCGCCAGCAGCTTAGACCCTGGGGGGGGGACTGAAGCTTTCTTT. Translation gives CASSLDPGGGTEAFF. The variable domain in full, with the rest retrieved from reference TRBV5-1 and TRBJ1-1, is KAGVTQTPRYLIKTRGQQVTLSCSPISGHRSVSWYQQTPGQGLQFLFEYFSETQRNKGNFPGRFSGRQFSNSRSEMNVSTLELGDSALYLCASSLDPGGGTEAFFGQGTRLTVV.

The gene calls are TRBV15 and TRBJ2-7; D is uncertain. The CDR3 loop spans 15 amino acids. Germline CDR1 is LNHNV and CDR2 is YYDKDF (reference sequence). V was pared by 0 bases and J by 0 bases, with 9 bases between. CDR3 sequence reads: CATSRDRVSSYEQYF. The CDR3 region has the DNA TGTGCCACCAGCAGAGATCGGGTAAGCTCCTACGAGCAGTACTTC.

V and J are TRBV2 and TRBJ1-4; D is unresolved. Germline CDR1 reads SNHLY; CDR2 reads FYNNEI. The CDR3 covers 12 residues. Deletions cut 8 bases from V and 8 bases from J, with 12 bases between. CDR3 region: CASVGVREKLFF. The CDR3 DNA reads TGTGCCAGCGTGGGAGTTCGCGAAAAACTGTTTTTT.

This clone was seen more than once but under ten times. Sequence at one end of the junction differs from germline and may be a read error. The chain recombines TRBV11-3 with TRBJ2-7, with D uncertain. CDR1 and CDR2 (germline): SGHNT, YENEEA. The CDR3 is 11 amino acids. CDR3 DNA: TGTGCCAGCAGCTCCTCCTGCGAGCAGTACTTC. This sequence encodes CASSSSCEQYF.

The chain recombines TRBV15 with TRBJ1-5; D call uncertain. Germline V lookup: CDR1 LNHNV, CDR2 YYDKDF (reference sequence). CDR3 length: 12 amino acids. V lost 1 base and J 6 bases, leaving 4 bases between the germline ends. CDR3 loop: CATSRVGQPQHF. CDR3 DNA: TGTGCCACCAGCAGAGTCGGTCAGCCCCAGCATTTT.

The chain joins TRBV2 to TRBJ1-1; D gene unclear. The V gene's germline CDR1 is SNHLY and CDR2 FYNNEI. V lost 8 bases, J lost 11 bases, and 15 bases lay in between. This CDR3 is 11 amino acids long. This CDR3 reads CASGGESKAFF. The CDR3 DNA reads TGTGCCAGCGGCGGAGAGTCCAAGGCTTTCTTT.

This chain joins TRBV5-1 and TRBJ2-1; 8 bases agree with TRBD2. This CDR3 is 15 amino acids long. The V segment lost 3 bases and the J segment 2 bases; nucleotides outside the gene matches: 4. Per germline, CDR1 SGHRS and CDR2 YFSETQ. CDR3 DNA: TGCGCCAGCAGCTGGACTAGCCCTACCTACAATGAGCAGTTCTTC. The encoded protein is CASSWTSPTYNEQFF.

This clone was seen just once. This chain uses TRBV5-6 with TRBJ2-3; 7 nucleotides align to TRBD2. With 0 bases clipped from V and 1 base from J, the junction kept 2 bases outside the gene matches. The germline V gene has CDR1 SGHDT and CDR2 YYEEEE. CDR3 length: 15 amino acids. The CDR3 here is CASSLEAGGTDTQYF. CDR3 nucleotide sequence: TGTGCCAGCAGCTTGGAGGCGGGGGGCACAGATACGCAGTATTTT. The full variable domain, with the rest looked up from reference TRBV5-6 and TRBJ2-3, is DAGVTQSPTHLIKTRGQQVTLRCSPKSGHDTVSWYQQALGQGPQFIFQYYEEEERQRGNFPDRFSGHQFPNYSSELNVNALLLGDSALYLCASSLEAGGTDTQYFGPGTRLTVL.

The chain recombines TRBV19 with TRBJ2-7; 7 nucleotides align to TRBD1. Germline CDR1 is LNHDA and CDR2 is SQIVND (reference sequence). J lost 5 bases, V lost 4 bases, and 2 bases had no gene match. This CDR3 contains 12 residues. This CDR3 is CASSTDRDEQYF. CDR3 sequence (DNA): TGTGCCAGTAGTACCGACAGGGACGAGCAGTACTTC.

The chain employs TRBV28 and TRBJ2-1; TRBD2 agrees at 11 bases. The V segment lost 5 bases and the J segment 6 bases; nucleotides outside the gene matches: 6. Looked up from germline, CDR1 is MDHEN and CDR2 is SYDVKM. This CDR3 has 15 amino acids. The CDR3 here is CASSGASGRTNEQFF. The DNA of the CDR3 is TGTGCCAGCAGTGGGGCTAGCGGGAGGACCAATGAGCAGTTCTTC.

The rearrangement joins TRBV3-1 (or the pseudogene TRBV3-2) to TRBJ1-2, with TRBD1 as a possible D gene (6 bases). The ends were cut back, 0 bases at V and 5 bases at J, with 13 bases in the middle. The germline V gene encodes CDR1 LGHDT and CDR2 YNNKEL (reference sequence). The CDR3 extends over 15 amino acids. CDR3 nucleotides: TGTGCCAGCAGCCAAGAGGGCCAGGGGTTGTATGGCTACACCTTC. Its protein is CASSQEGQGLYGYTF.

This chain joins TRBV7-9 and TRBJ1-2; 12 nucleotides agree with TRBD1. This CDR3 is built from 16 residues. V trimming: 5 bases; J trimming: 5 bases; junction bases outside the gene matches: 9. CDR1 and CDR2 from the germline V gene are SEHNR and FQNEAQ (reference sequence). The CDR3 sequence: CASSRAGTGGEYGYTF. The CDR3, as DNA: TGTGCCAGCAGCAGAGCCGGGACAGGGGGCGAGTATGGCTACACCTTC. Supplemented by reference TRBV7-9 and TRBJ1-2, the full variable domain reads DTGVSQNPRHKITKRGQNVTFRCDPISEHNRLYWYRQTLGQGPEFLTYFQNEAQLEKSRLLSDRFSAERPKGSFSTLEIQRTEQGDSAMYLCASSRAGTGGEYGYTFGSGTRLTVV.

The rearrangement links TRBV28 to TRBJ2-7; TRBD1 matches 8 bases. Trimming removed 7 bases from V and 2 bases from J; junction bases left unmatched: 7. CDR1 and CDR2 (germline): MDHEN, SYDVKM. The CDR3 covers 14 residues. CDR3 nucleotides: TGTGCCAGCACTCCGACAGGGGACCCCTACGAGCAGTACTTC. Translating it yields CASTPTGDPYEQYF.

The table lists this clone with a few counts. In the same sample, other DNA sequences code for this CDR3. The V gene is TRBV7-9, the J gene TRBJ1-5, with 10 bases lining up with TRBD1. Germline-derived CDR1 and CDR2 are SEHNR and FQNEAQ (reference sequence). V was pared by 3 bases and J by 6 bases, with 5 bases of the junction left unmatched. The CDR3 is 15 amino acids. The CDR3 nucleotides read TGTGCCAGCAGCTTGACAGGGGGCGAGGGTCAGCCCCAGCATTTT. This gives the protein CASSLTGGEGQPQHF.

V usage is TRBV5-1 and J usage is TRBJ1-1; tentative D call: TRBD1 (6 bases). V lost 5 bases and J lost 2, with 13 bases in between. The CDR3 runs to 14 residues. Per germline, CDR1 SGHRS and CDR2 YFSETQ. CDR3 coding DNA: TGCGCCAGCAGACCGGACAGCATCAACACTGAAGCTTTCTTT. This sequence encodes CASRPDSINTEAFF.

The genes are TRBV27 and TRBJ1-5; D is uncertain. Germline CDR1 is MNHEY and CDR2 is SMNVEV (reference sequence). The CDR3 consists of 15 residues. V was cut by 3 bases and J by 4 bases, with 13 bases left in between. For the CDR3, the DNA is TGTGCCAGCAGTTTCCGTCCGGGAAAAAATCAGCCCCAGCATTTT. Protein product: CASSFRPGKNQPQHF.

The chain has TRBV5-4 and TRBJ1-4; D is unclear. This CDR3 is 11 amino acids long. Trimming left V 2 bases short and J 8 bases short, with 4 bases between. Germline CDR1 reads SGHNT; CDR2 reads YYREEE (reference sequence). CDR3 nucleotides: TGTGCCAGCAGCTTAAGCGAAAAACTGTTTTTT. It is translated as CASSLSEKLFF.